This T cell receptor (beta chain) came from a study of blood T cell repertoires in COVID-19 (dated by TCRdb to the early 2020s). About the full investigation: Samples covering the acute and convalescent phases of COVID-19 were provided by collaborators in the United States, Italy and Spain. The material from the prospective study consisted of cDNA or gDNA derived from T cells, B-cell-depleted T cells, or PBMCs. Subjects who had been exposed to COVID-19, were actively infected with it, or had recovered from it provided the deeply sampled blood TCRbeta repertoires that made up the dataset. The repertoires were released in a freely available public database intended as a resource for research on the immune response to SARS-CoV-2. Samples came from the ongoing ImmuneRACE study (first 160 participants) plus 1,254 subjects from 6 global collaborators. Sample metadata almost always included a de-identified subject ID, COVID-19 status, age in years and sex. HLA class I and class II types, where available, came from metadata supplied by the sample provider rather than from assay-based typing. The full study reports these points: Clinical and demographic metadata were provided uncurated, with the amount varying by source and participant.

TCRbeta CDR3 regions were amplified from genomic DNA by means of the immunoSEQ Assay, a bias-controlled multiplex PCR. In the authors' own workflow: The number of nucleated cells in each sample was estimated by amplification of reference gene primers within the assay. To quantify the absolute abundance of each unique TCRbeta CDR3 rearrangement, sequence reads were collapsed and filtered. Productive Simpson clonality was computed per sample as the square root of Simpson's diversity index over productive rearrangements. Not all clones reach the TCRdb copy of this immuneACCESS table, which keeps in-frame sequences only. Checked studies attribute under half of the gap to unresolved V genes and leave the rest unexplained. V and J calls and clone size are copied from that table; D and trimming were computed from the DNA. The sample profile shows around 390,000 clones; more than 75% of them were found once. Together, the top ten hold roughly 10% of the sample.

Enrolling through a virtual design, the prospective study's participants ranged in age from roughly 18 to 100 years and lived across more than 20 United States geographic areas. In the prospective study, cohorts were assigned on the basis of participant-reported clinical history obtained from a screening survey and a study questionnaire. Recovered participants in ImmuneRACE Cohort 3 were defined by two consecutive negative NP/OP PCR tests, clearance by a healthcare professional, or resolution of symptoms. In the prospective study, mobile phlebotomists collected whole blood, serum and a nasopharyngeal or oropharyngeal swab from each participant. Participants in the prospective study had the option to provide additional blood draws and questionnaires over an approximately 2-month period. Before DNA extraction, blood samples from the prospective study were shipped at room temperature or frozen. About this clone itself: Its antigen has not been determined. No base-level quality is on record; no much larger clone is a single base apart.

The sequencing sample was made of PBMCs or T cells enriched from blood (not recorded which). The clonotype originates from a woman in her forties or fifties who had recovered from COVID-19.

In nucleotide form, the sequence is TGTGCCATCAGTGGCCCAGGGGCGGAACATCAGCCCCAGCATTTT. Its amino acids are CAISGPGAEHQPQHF. The rearrangement joined TRBV10-3 to TRBJ1-5, with a weak D call of TRBD1 (6 bases match). A distance of 15 bases separates the germline ends of V and J, which lose 4 bases and 5 bases respectively. CDR1 and CDR2 are read off the germline V gene as ENHRY and SYGVKD. Reading from cysteine to phenylalanine, the CDR3 counts 15 amino acids. The entry retains the CDR3 DNA only, 45 bases that are in frame from base 1.